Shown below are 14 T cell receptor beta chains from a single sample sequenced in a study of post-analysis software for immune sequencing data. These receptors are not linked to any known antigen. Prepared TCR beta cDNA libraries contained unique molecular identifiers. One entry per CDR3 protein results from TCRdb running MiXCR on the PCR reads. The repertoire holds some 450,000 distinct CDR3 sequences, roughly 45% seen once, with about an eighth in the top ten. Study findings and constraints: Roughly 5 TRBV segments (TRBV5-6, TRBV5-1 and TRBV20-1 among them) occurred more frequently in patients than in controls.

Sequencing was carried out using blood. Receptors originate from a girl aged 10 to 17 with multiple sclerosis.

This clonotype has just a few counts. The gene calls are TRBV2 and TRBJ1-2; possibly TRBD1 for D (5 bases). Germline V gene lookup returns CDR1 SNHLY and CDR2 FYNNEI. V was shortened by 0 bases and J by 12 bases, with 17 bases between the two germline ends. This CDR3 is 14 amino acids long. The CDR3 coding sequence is TGTGCCAGCAGTGAAGCGCCGGGGGACCTATTAGACACCTTC. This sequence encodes CASSEAPGDLLDTF.

The CDR3 nucleotides are TGCGCCAGCAGCCTAGGGACAGCTGAAGAGCAGTACTTC. Protein: CASSLGTAEEQYF. This sequence joins TRBV5-1 and TRBJ2-5; 7 bases align to TRBD1. The CDR3 is made up of 13 amino acids. V shed 4 bases and J 11 bases; nucleotides not matched to a gene: 11. The germline CDR1 and CDR2 sequences are SGHRS and YFSETQ.

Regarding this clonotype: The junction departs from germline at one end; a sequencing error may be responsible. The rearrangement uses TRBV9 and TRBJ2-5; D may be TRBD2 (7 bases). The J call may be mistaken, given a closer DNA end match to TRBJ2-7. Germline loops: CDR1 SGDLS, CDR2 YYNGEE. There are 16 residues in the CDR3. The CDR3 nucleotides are TGTGCCAGCGGCGTACAGGGAGGGGCAGGGACCCACGAGCAGTACTTC. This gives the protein CASGVQGGAGTHEQYF.

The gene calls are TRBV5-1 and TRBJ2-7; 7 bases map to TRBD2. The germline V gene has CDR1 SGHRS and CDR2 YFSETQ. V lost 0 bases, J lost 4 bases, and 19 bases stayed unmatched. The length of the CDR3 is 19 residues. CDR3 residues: CASSLDPQRSGGSMYEQYF. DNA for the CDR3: TGCGCCAGCAGCTTGGACCCCCAACGCTCGGGAGGTTCAATGTACGAGCAGTACTTC.

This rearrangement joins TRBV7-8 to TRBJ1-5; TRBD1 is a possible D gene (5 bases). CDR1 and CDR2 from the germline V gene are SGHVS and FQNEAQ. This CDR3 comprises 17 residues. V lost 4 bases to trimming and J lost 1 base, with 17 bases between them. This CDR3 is CASSSSTTYRSNQPQHF. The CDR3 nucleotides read TGTGCCAGCAGCTCCTCAACTACGTACAGGAGCAATCAGCCCCAGCATTTT.

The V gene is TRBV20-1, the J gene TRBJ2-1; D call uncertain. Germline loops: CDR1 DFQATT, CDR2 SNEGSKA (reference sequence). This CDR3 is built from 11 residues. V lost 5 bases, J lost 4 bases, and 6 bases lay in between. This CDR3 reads CSAQTYNEQFF. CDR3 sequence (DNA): TGCAGTGCTCAGACTTACAATGAGCAGTTCTTC.

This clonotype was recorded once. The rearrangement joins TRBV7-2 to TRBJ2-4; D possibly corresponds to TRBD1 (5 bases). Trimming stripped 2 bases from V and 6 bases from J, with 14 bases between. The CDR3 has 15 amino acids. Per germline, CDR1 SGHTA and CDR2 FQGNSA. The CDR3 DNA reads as TGTGCCAGCAGCTTATTGCAGGGTGGTTTAAACATTCAGTACTTC. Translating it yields CASSLLQGGLNIQYF.

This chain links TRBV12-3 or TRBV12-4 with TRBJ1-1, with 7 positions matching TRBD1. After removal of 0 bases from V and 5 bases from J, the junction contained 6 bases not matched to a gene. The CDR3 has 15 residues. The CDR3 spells CASSLAPGGGTEAFF. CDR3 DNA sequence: TGTGCCAGCAGTTTAGCGCCAGGGGGAGGGACTGAAGCTTTCTTT.

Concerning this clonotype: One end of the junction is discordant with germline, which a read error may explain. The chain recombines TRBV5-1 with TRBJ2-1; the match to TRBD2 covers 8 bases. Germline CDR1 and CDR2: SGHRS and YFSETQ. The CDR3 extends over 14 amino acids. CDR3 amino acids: CAGSGQAGDNEQFF. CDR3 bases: TGCGCCGGCAGCGGTCAAGCGGGAGATAATGAGCAGTTCTTC.

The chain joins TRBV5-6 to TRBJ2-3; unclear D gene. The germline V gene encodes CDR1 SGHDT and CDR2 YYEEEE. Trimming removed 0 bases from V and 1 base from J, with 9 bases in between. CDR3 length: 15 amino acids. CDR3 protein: CASSLAMAGTDTQYF. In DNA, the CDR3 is TGTGCCAGCAGCTTGGCCATGGCAGGCACAGATACGCAGTATTTT.

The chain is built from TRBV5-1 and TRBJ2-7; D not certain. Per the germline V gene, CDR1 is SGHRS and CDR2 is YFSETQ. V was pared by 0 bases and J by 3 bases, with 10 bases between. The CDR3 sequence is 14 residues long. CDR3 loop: CASSLERFGYEQYF. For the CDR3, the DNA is TGCGCCAGCAGCTTGGAAAGGTTCGGCTACGAGCAGTACTTC.

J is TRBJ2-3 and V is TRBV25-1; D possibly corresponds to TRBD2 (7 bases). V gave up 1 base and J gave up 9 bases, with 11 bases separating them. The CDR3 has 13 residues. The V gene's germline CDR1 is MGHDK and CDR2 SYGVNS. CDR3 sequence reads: CASSEWSGTTQYF. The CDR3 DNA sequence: TGTGCCAGCAGTGAATGGAGCGGGACAACGCAGTATTTT.

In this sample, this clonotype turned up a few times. Here the CDR3 reads CASSFRTTGIYGYTF. CDR3 sequence (DNA): TGTGCCAGCAGTTTCAGGACGACAGGGATCTATGGCTACACCTTC. V usage is TRBV28 and J usage is TRBJ1-2, with 7 bases fitting TRBD1. Germline CDR1 and CDR2: MDHEN and SYDVKM. J gave up 4 bases and V 3 bases, and 8 bases lay outside the gene matches. This CDR3 is 15 amino acids long.

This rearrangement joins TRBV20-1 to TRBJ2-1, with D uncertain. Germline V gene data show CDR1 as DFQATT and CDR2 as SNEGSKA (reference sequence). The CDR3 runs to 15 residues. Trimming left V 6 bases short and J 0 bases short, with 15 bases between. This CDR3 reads CSAPRPERSYNEQFF. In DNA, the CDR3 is TGCAGTGCGCCCCGGCCGGAGCGCTCCTACAATGAGCAGTTCTTC.